Following are 10 T cell receptor beta chains from one sample sequenced in a study of beta chain features in type 1 diabetes. Findings of the study overall: For Type 1 diabetes patients, all four CD4+ subsets carried TCRB CDR3s that were moderately but significantly shorter.

Isolated RNA was reverse transcribed in full, so expressed TCRB transcripts were sequenced. The assay was immunoSEQ multiplex PCR, and TCRdb's table has in-frame clones only and misses some. This table has approximately 250,000 clones, 11% appearing once. The antigens of these receptors remain unknown. Sequencing was carried out using naive CD4+ T cells from blood. These receptors originate from a man aged 30-40 years with type 1 diabetes.

There are a few counts of this clone. This chain connects TRBV7-6 to TRBJ1-3; possible D gene TRBD1, 5 bases. The CDR3 is 15 residues long. Germline CDR1 and CDR2: SGHVS and FNYEAQ. The germline V and J ends were trimmed by 5 bases and 3 bases, with 14 bases remaining between them. The CDR3 coding sequence is TGTGCCAGCAGCCTTTCGGGGCGGGGTGGAAACACCATATATTTT. Translating gives CASSLSGRGGNTIYF.

Only a few counts were recorded for this clone. CDR3: CASSYEPWSWNSPLHF. The CDR3 nucleotides read TGTGCCAGCAGTTACGAGCCCTGGTCGTGGAATTCACCCCTCCACTTT. The chain combines TRBV6-5 with TRBJ1-6, with D uncertain. With 2 bases removed from V and 7 bases from J, the gap between germline ends came to 15 bases. CDR3 length: 16 amino acids. Looked up from germline, CDR1 is MNHEY and CDR2 is SVGAGI.

There are a few counts of this clone. The chain employs TRBV5-1 and TRBJ1-1; D ambiguous. This CDR3 is built from 14 residues. The ends were cut back, 6 bases at V and 0 bases at J, with 12 bases in the middle. Germline CDR1 SGHRS, CDR2 YFSETQ. Here the CDR3 reads CASTLTSMNTEAFF. As DNA, the CDR3 is TGCGCCAGCACTCTGACAAGCATGAACACTGAAGCTTTCTTT.

The rearrangement uses TRBV21-1 and TRBJ2-7; the table names TRBD1, a call not compared with the DNA. TRBV21-1 is given as a pseudogene. This CDR3 comprises 14 residues. CDR3 DNA sequence: TGTGCCAGCAGCAAAGCCGGACAGGCCGACGAGCAGTACTTC. Translation gives CASSKAGQADEQYF.

The J gene is TRBJ2-3, the V gene TRBV25-1; D may be TRBD2 (7 bases). Germline values: CDR1 MGHDK, CDR2 SYGVNS. There are 14 residues in the CDR3. The ends were cut back, 2 bases at V and 4 bases at J, with 10 bases in the middle. This chain's CDR3 is CASSEGGAPDTQYF. The CDR3 DNA sequence: TGTGCCAGCAGTGAAGGGGGGGCCCCAGATACGCAGTATTTT. The whole variable domain, remainder taken from reference TRBV25-1 and TRBJ2-3, is EADIYQTPRYLVIGTGKKITLECSQTMGHDKMYWYQQDPGMELHLIHYSYGVNSTEKGDLSSESTVSRIRTEHFPLTLESARPSHTSQYLCASSEGGAPDTQYFGPGTRLTVL.

The V and J genes are TRBV9 and TRBJ1-2; possible D gene TRBD1, 5 bases. Trimming removed 3 bases from V and 8 bases from J, with 17 bases in between. This CDR3 contains 14 residues. Germline CDR1 is SGDLS and CDR2 is YYNGEE. CDR3: CASSETEEGEGYTF. The CDR3 DNA reads as TGTGCCAGCAGCGAGACCGAGGAAGGGGAAGGCTACACCTTC.

The chain couples TRBV29-1 to TRBJ2-5; D perhaps matches TRBD1 (5 bases). V was cut by 3 bases and J by 0 bases, with 5 bases left in between. Germline V gene sequence: CDR1 SQVTM, CDR2 ANQGSEA. The CDR3 is 12 residues long. The CDR3 sequence: CSVETDQETQYF. The CDR3, as DNA: TGCAGCGTTGAGACAGACCAAGAGACCCAGTACTTC.

V and J are TRBV7-9 and TRBJ2-3, with TRBD2 matching over 8 bases. V shed 3 bases and J 6 bases; nucleotides not matched to a gene: 11. CDR3 length equals 16 residues. The germline CDR1 and CDR2 sequences are SEHNR and FQNEAQ (reference sequence). CDR3 DNA sequence: TGTGCCAGCAGCTTTTTGTCCGGGGGGGCCGGGGATACGCAGTATTTT. This gives the protein CASSFLSGGAGDTQYF.

V and J are TRBV6-5 and TRBJ2-1, with D maybe TRBD1 (6 bases). Germline lookup yields CDR1 MNHEY and CDR2 SVGAGI. The CDR3 length is 14 residues. The V gene lost 6 bases and the J gene lost 0 bases, with 9 bases spanning the gap. This CDR3 reads CASSPTGSYNEQFF. The CDR3 nucleotides read TGTGCCAGCAGCCCGACAGGCTCCTACAATGAGCAGTTCTTC.

The table lists this clone with a few counts. The V and J genes are TRBV5-1 and TRBJ2-5; no reliable D call. Germline V CDR1 and CDR2: SGHRS, YFSETQ. CDR3 size: 13 residues. V lost 5 bases and J lost 5, with 13 bases in between. CDR3 sequence: CASRSTSGETQYF. The CDR3 DNA sequence: TGCGCCAGCAGATCAACATCGGGTGAGACCCAGTACTTC.